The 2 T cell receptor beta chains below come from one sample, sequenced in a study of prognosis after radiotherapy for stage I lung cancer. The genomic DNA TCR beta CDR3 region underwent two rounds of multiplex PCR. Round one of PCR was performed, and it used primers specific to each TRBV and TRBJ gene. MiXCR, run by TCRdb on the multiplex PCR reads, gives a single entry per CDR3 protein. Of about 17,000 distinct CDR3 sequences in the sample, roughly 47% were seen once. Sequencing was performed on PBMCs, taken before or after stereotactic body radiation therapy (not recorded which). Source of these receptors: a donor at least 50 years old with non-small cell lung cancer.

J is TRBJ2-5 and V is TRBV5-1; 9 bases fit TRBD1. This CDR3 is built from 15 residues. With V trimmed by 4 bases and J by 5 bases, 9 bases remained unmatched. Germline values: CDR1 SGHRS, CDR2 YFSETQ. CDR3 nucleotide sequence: TGCGCCAGCAGCCGAGGGGACAGGGAGAAGGAGACCCAGTACTTC. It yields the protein CASSRGDREKETQYF.

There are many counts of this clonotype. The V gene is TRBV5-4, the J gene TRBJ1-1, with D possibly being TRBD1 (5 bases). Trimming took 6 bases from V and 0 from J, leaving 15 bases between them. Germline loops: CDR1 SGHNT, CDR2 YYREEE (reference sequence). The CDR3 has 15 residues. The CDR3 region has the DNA TGTGCCAGCAATACTGGCGGACACCTGAACACTGAAGCTTTCTTT. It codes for CASNTGGHLNTEAFF.